This T cell receptor beta chain was captured by sequencing in a study of early T cells in non-severe SARS-CoV-2 infection. This clonotype was detected many times. Individual cDNA molecules received unique molecular identifiers. TCRdb ran MiXCR on the 5' RACE reads and lists one entry per CDR3 protein. Of about 99,000 distinct CDR3 sequences in the sample, roughly 15% were seen once. Specimen: whole blood. This receptor was identified in an adult who was a healthcare worker with PCR-confirmed SARS-CoV-2 infection or an uninfected control (not recorded which).

CDR3 bases: TGTGCCAGCAGTGAAAGGACCTTGAATACCTACGAGCAGTACTTC. Amino acid sequence: CASSERTLNTYEQYF. This sequence joins TRBV6-6 and TRBJ2-7; D is undetermined. V shed 5 bases and J shed 2 bases, with 16 bases lying between them. CDR1 and CDR2 from the germline V gene are MNHNY and SVGAGI (reference sequence). The CDR3 totals 15 residues.